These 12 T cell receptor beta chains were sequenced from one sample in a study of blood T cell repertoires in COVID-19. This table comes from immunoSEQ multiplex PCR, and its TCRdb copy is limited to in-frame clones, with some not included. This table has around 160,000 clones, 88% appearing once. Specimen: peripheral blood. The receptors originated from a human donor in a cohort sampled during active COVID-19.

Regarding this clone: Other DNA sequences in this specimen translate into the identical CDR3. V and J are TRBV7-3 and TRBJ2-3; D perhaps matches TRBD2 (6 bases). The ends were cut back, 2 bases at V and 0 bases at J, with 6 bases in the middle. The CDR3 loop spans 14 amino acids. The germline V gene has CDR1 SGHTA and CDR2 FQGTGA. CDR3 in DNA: TGTGCCAGCAGCTTAGGGACTAGCACAGATACGCAGTATTTT. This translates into CASSLGTSTDTQYF.

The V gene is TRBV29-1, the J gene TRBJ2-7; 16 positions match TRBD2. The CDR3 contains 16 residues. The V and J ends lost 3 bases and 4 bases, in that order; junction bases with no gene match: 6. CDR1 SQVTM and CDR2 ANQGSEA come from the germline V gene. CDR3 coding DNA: TGCAGCGTTGAGGGACTAGCGGGGGGGCGAACGTACGAGCAGTACTTC. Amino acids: CSVEGLAGGRTYEQYF.

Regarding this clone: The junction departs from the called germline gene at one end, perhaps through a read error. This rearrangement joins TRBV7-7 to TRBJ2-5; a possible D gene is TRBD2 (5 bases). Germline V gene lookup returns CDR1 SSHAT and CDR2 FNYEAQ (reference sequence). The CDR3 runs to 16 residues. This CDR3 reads CASSPESGYNYETQYF. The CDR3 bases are TGTGCTAGCAGCCCCGAGTCGGGATACAACTATGAGACCCAGTACTTC.

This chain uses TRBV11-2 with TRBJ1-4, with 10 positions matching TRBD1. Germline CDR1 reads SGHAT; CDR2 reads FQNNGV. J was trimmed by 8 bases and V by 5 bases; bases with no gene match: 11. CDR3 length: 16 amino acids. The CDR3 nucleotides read TGTGCCAGCAGCCGAACCGGGACAGGGGCCTGGGAAAAACTGTTTTTT. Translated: CASSRTGTGAWEKLFF.

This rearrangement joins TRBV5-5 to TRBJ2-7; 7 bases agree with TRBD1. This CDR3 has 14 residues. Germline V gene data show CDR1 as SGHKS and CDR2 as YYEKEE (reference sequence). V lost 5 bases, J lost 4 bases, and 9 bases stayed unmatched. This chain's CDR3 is CASSFFGTAYEQYF. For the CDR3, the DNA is TGTGCCAGCAGTTTTTTTGGGACAGCTTACGAGCAGTACTTC.

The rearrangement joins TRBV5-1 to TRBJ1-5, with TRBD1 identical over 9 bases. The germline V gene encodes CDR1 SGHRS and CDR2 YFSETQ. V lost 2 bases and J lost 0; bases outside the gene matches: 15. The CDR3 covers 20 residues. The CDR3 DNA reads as TGCGCCAGCAGCTTTCTTCCCAGGACAGGGGACCTCTATAGCAATCAGCCCCAGCATTTT. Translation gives CASSFLPRTGDLYSNQPQHF.

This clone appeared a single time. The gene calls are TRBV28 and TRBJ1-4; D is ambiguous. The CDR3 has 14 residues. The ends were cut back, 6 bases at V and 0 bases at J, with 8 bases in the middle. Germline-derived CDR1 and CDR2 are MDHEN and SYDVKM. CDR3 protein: CASSQTPTNEKLFF. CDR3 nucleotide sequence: TGTGCCAGCAGCCAGACACCAACTAATGAAAAACTGTTTTTT.

The DNA of the CDR3 is TGCGCCAGCAGCTTGGAGGGGCAGACCTACACTGAAGCTTTCTTT. It specifies CASSLEGQTYTEAFF. This chain connects TRBV5-1 to TRBJ1-1, with D possibly TRBD1 on 5 matching bases. Germline loops: CDR1 SGHRS, CDR2 YFSETQ. The CDR3 totals 15 residues. V was clipped by 0 bases and J by 3 bases, with 12 bases between them.

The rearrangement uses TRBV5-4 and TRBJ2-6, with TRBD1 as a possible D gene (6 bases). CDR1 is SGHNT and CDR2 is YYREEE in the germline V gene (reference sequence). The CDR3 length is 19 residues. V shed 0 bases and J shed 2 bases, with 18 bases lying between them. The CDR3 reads CASSLVIWGLRAGANVLTF. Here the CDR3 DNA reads TGTGCCAGCAGCTTGGTCATCTGGGGGCTTAGGGCTGGGGCCAACGTCCTGACTTTC.

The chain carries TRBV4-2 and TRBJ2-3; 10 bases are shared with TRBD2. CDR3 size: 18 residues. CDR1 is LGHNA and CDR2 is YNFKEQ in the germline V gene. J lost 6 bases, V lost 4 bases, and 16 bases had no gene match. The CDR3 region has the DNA TGTGCCAGCAGCCCAAGGGAAGTAGCGGGGGGACTCACGGATACGCAGTATTTT. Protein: CASSPREVAGGLTDTQYF.

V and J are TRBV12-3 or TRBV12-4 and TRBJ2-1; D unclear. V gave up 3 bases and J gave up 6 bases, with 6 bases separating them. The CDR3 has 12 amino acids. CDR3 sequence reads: CASSFAANEQFF. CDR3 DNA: TGTGCCAGCAGTTTCGCGGCCAATGAGCAGTTCTTC.

The CDR3 sequence: CASSSWTGSGNEQFF. In DNA, the CDR3 is TGTGCCAGCAGTTCCTGGACAGGGAGCGGCAATGAGCAGTTCTTC. The V and J genes are TRBV27 and TRBJ2-1; 8 nucleotides match TRBD1. The CDR3 consists of 15 residues. CDR1 MNHEY and CDR2 SMNVEV come from the germline V gene (reference sequence). V gave up 4 bases and J gave up 6 bases; unmatched junction bases: 8.